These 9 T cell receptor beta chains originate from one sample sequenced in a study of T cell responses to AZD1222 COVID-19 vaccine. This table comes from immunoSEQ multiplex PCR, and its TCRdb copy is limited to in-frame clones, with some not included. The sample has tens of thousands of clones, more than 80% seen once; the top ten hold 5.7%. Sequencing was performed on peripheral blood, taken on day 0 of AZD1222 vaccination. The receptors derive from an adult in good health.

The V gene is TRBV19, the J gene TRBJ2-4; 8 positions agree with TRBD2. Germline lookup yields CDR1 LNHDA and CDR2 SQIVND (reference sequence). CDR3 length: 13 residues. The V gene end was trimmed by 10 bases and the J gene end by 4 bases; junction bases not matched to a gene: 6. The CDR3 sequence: CATREGPKNIQYF. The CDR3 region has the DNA TGTGCCACCCGGGAGGGACCTAAAAACATTCAGTACTTC.

The CDR3 region has the DNA TGTGCCAGCAGCTTAGTATCACTATACGAGCAGTACTTC. The encoded protein is CASSLVSLYEQYF. The chain links TRBV7-2 to TRBJ2-7, with no clear D. Germline values: CDR1 SGHTA, CDR2 FQGNSA. This CDR3 spans 13 amino acids. The V gene lost 1 base and the J gene lost 4 bases, with 8 bases spanning the gap.

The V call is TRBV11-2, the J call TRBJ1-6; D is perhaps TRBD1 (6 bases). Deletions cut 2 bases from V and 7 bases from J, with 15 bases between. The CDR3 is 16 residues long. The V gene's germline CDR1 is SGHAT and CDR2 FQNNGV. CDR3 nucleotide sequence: TGTGCCAGCAGCTTAATGGGGGCACATCAGAATTCACCCCTCCACTTT. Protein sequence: CASSLMGAHQNSPLHF.

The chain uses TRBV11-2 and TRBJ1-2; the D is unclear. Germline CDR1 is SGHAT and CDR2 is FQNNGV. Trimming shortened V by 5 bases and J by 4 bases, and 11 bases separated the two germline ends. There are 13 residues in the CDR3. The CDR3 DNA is TGTGCCAGCAGCCCAGACCAGAGCTATGGCTACACCTTC. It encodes CASSPDQSYGYTF.

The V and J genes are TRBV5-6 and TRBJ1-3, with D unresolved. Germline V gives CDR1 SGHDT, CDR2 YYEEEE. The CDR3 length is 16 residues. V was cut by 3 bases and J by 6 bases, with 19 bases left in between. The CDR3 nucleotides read TGTGCCAGCAGCTGGGGTAGGGCTGGGAAAGCAAACACCATATATTTT. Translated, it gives CASSWGRAGKANTIYF.

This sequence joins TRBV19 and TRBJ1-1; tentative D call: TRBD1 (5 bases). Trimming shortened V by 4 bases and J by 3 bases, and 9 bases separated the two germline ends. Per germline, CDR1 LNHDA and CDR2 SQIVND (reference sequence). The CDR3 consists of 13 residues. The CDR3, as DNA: TGTGCCAGTAGTACCCGACAGTACACTGAAGCTTTCTTT. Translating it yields CASSTRQYTEAFF.

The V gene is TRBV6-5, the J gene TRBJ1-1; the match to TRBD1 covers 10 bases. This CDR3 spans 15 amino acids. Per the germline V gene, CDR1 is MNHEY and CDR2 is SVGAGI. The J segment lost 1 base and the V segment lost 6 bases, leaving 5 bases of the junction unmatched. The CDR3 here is CASRDRGGGNTEAFF. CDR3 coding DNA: TGTGCCAGCAGGGACAGGGGGGGAGGGAACACTGAAGCTTTCTTT.

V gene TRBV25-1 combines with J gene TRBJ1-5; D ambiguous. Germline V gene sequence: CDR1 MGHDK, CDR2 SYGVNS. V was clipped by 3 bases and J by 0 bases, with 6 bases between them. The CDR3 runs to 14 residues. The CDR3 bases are TGTGCCAGCAGTGATTACAATAGCAATCAGCCCCAGCATTTT. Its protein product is CASSDYNSNQPQHF.

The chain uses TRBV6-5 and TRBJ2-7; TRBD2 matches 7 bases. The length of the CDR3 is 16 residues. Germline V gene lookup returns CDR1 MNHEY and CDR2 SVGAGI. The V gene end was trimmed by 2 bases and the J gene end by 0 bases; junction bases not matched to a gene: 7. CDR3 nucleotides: TGTGCCAGCAGTTACCTGGCTAGCGGTAGCTCCTACGAGCAGTACTTC. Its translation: CASSYLASGSSYEQYF.